A single sample is the source of the 11 T cell receptor beta chains below, sequenced in a study of OX40 agonist ivuxolimab in advanced cancers. Some clones are missing from TCRdb's copy, which holds only in-frame ones; the method was immunoSEQ multiplex PCR. Of about 68,000 clones listed, around 93% are singletons. The specimen comprised CD4+ or CD8+ T cells sorted from blood, sampled in a trial of the OX40 agonist ivuxolimab. These TCRs come from an adult with an advanced solid tumor such as melanoma, head and neck, liver or kidney cancer.

The V and J genes are TRBV7-3 and TRBJ2-3; D call uncertain. Germline V lookup: CDR1 SGHTA, CDR2 FQGTGA. The CDR3 is 14 residues long. Deletions cut 5 bases from V and 0 bases from J, with 9 bases between. The chain's CDR3 is CASSPRQSTDTQYF. CDR3 nucleotide sequence: TGTGCCAGCAGCCCTCGGCAGAGCACAGATACGCAGTATTTT.

The chain couples TRBV19 to TRBJ1-1; perhaps TRBD1 as D (5 bases). Germline V gene sequence: CDR1 LNHDA, CDR2 SQIVND (reference sequence). The CDR3 sequence is 13 residues long. V lost 5 bases to trimming and J lost 4 bases, with 11 bases between them. The CDR3 DNA is TGTGCCAGTAGTCCAGGGTTGCGCACTGAAGCTTTCTTT. Residues: CASSPGLRTEAFF.

The J gene is TRBJ2-3, the V gene TRBV10-1, with 7 bases aligning to TRBD2. The germline gives CDR1 WNHNN, CDR2 SYGVQD (reference sequence). V shed 8 bases and J 5 bases; nucleotides not matched to a gene: 10. This CDR3 region has 14 residues. In DNA form, the CDR3 reads TGCGCCAGCCCGGGGGGAGTAAGAATAGATACGCAGTATTTT. Translating gives CASPGGVRIDTQYF.

V and J are TRBV19 and TRBJ1-5, with 8 bases fitting TRBD1. V was pared by 7 bases and J by 6 bases, with 5 bases of the junction left unmatched. The CDR3 is 13 residues long. Germline values: CDR1 LNHDA, CDR2 SQIVND (reference sequence). CDR3 bases: TGTGCCAGTAACAGGGGGGCTGGTCAGCCCCAGCATTTT. Protein product: CASNRGAGQPQHF.

Details on this clone: Distinct nucleotide sequences in the sample also encode this CDR3. The chain links TRBV14 to TRBJ1-5; TRBD1 might be the D (5 bases). Germline-derived CDR1 and CDR2 are SGHDN and FVKESK. The CDR3 is 13 amino acids. V lost 3 bases and J 4 bases, leaving 7 bases between the germline ends. The CDR3: CASSQGPNQPQHF. The CDR3 DNA sequence: TGTGCCAGCAGCCAGGGACCGAATCAGCCCCAGCATTTT.

The chain combines TRBV18 with TRBJ2-7; 8 bases align to TRBD2. Germline trimming cut 4 bases from V and 3 bases from J; bases unmatched to any gene: 2. This CDR3 comprises 13 residues. CDR1 KGHSH and CDR2 LQKENI come from the germline V gene. The DNA of the CDR3 is TGTGCCAGCTCACTTGCGGGGGGCTACGAGCAGTACTTC. The encoded protein is CASSLAGGYEQYF.

The V gene is TRBV5-1, the J gene TRBJ2-1; 8 nucleotides match TRBD1. After removal of 0 bases from V and 10 bases from J, the junction contained 12 bases not matched to a gene. The germline V gene encodes CDR1 SGHRS and CDR2 YFSETQ. The CDR3 length is 16 residues. CDR3 DNA sequence: TGCGCCAGCAGCTTGGGCGGCATAGCAGGGGGCGCAGAGCAGTTCTTC. It specifies CASSLGGIAGGAEQFF.

The J gene is TRBJ2-3, the V gene TRBV5-1; 9 positions agree with TRBD2. From germline, CDR1 is SGHRS and CDR2 YFSETQ. This CDR3 region has 16 residues. Trimming took 0 bases from V and 2 from J; bases not matched to a gene: 4. The CDR3 spells CASSLVAGVITDTQYF. Here the CDR3 DNA reads TGCGCCAGCAGCTTGGTAGCGGGAGTGATCACAGATACGCAGTATTTT.

The genes are TRBV6-1 and TRBJ2-7; a weak D match, TRBD2 (6 bases). Per germline, CDR1 MNHNS and CDR2 SASEGT. The germline V and J ends were trimmed by 1 base and 3 bases, with 10 bases remaining between them. CDR3 size: 14 residues. The CDR3 protein is CASSEGGAYYEQYF. DNA of the CDR3: TGTGCCAGCAGTGAAGGCGGGGCCTACTACGAGCAGTACTTC.

The chain is built from TRBV19 and TRBJ1-2; D call uncertain. V was pared by 3 bases and J by 1 base, with 12 bases between. Germline CDR1 is LNHDA and CDR2 is SQIVND (reference sequence). The CDR3 runs 15 residues. The CDR3 DNA reads TGTGCCAGTAGTATTAATATACAGAATAACTATGGCTACACCTTC. This encodes CASSINIQNNYGYTF.

For this clone: Other DNA sequences in the same sample also yield this CDR3. The J gene is TRBJ2-5, the V gene TRBV2; either TRBD1 or TRBD2 may fit D (5 bases each). This CDR3 has 13 amino acids. The V gene's germline CDR1 is SNHLY and CDR2 FYNNEI. V was clipped by 7 bases and J by 5 bases, with 14 bases between them. In DNA, the CDR3 is TGTGCCAGCACCTGGGACCGCCAGGAGACCCAGTACTTC. This encodes CASTWDRQETQYF.